Here is one TCR beta chain with its context. What it recognizes is unknown. The sample belongs to a study of identical twins. Study-wide results and caveats: The conclusions drew on cross-sectional statistical analysis instead of tracking the same donors.

TCRdb processed the 5' RACE reads anew with MiXCR; each CDR3 protein has one entry. Of over 500,000 distinct CDR3 sequences in the sample, less than 25% were seen once. Germline V lookup: CDR1 SNHLY, CDR2 FYNNEI. The CDR3 is made up of 16 amino acids. After removal of 6 bases from V and 5 bases from J, the junction contained 12 bases not matched to a gene. This same sample was also taken into another study, of T cells expressing NK-cell markers. That publication notes: Anti-gamma-delta TCR antibody use in several experiments restricted sorting to alpha-beta TCR T cells.

This receptor was taken from a young woman in good health. This chain links TRBV2 with TRBJ2-1, with 8 bases aligning to TRBD2. The sequenced sample was CD4+ T cells sorted from blood. The CDR3 region has the DNA TGTGCCAGCAGGGCCCTTCGGGCGGGGGGTGACAATGAGCAGTTCTTC. It specifies CASRALRAGGDNEQFF.